The TCR beta chain described here comes from a study of tumor-infiltrating lymphocytes in primary liver carcinoma. Alongside blood RNA obtained from unsorted whole blood, germline DNA was also extracted. Treatment-naive at the time, the patients had chronic HBV infection. J lost 6 bases, V lost 5 bases, and 14 bases had no gene match. The CDR3 is 16 amino acids. General study results and limits: Tumors and blood were compared for top-250-clone fraction, and tumors had the significantly higher value (p = 0.039). Among the pair types, tumor region pairs showed more overlap than tumor-adjacent and tumor-blood pairs.

Production of TCR beta cDNA used roughly 0.55 ug total RNA together with a constant-region primer. Employing slightly modified ARM-PCR, three nested multiplex PCR rounds were run, and these gave rise to the TCR beta libraries. Primers for the first two PCR rounds were TRBV1-TRBV30 forward primers and a C-beta reverse primer (around 10 cycles per round). TCRdb itself ran the multiplex PCR reads through MiXCR, one entry per CDR3 protein. The data contain just over 300,000 distinct CDR3 sequences, about 50% of them seen just once; the ten biggest clones take up 15% to 20%. This clonotype was seen at least ten times. No antigen is known for it.

Sequenced input: peripheral blood. The gene calls are TRBV12-3 or TRBV12-4 and TRBJ2-3; TRBD2 matches at 7 bases. This sequence was found in a woman aged 30 to 39 with primary liver carcinoma and hepatitis B virus infection. The CDR3 spells CASSPLGEGPKDTQYF. The CDR3 DNA is TGTGCCAGCAGTCCCCTGGGGGAGGGCCCAAAGGATACGCAGTATTTT.